Following are 27 T cell receptor beta chains from one sample sequenced in a study of beta chain features in type 1 diabetes. Expressed TCRB transcripts were sequenced, since all the RNA that had been isolated was reverse transcribed. Data came from immunoSEQ multiplex PCR; TCRdb stores just in-frame clones and leaves some out. The data contain 600,000 to 650,000 clones, 15% to 17% of them seen just once; the ten biggest clones take up approximately 0.099%. The sample comprised naive CD4+ T cells from blood. These receptor sequences come from a young man in good health.

This clone has a handful of counts. The rearrangement joins TRBV25-1 to TRBJ2-2, with D maybe TRBD1 (5 bases). The CDR3 runs to 15 residues. Germline V lookup: CDR1 MGHDK, CDR2 SYGVNS. Trimming cost V 3 bases and J 3 bases, with 11 bases left between them. The CDR3 DNA sequence: TGTGCCAGCAGTGAGCAGGGTTTCTACACCGGGGAGCTGTTTTTT. It translates to CASSEQGFYTGELFF.

This clone was observed a handful of times. The chain is built from TRBV4-3 and TRBJ2-5; D is possibly TRBD2 (6 bases). Germline loops: CDR1 LGHNA, CDR2 YSLEER. V was pared by 2 bases and J by 5 bases, with 12 bases between. The CDR3 length is 14 residues. DNA of the CDR3: TGCGCCAGCAGCCAACGGTTGGGGAGGGAGACCCAGTACTTC. Its protein is CASSQRLGRETQYF.

V gene TRBV5-1 combines with J gene TRBJ1-2, with no clear D. The CDR3 contains 11 residues. Germline loops: CDR1 SGHRS, CDR2 YFSETQ. Trimming pared 4 bases from V and 3 bases from J, leaving 4 bases between. CDR3 coding DNA: TGCGCCAGCAGCGCGGACTATGGCTACACCTTC. This gives the protein CASSADYGYTF.

This clone was seen only a few times. The chain couples TRBV15 to TRBJ2-3, with 7 bases lining up with TRBD2. V was clipped by 4 bases and J by 6 bases; unmatched bases: 13. CDR1 is LNHNV, CDR2 YYDKDF, per germline (reference sequence). The length of the CDR3 is 16 residues. The CDR3 spells CATSKDIAGIRDTQYF. For the CDR3, the DNA is TGTGCCACCAGCAAGGATATAGCGGGTATAAGGGATACGCAGTATTTT.

The gene calls are TRBV5-1 and TRBJ2-7; D is possibly TRBD2 (5 bases). Looked up from germline, CDR1 is SGHRS and CDR2 is YFSETQ. V lost 2 bases, J lost 2 bases, and 8 bases lay in between. The CDR3 has 13 residues. CDR3 in amino acids: CASSFAGAYEQYF. DNA for the CDR3: TGCGCCAGCAGCTTCGCCGGGGCCTACGAGCAGTACTTC.

The chain recombines TRBV14 with TRBJ2-5; D perhaps matches TRBD1 (6 bases). V gave up 4 bases and J gave up 1 base, with 16 bases separating them. The germline V gene encodes CDR1 SGHDN and CDR2 FVKESK. CDR3 size: 16 residues. The CDR3 bases are TGTGCCAGCAGCCTAAGCCCATACAGGGTCCAAGAGACCCAGTACTTC. Residues: CASSLSPYRVQETQYF. Combining the CDR3 with reference TRBV14 and TRBJ2-5 gives the whole variable domain EAGVTQFPSHSVIEKGQTVTLRCDPISGHDNLYWYRRVMGKEIKFLLHFVKESKQDESGMPNNRFLAERTGGTYSTLKVQPAELEDSGVYFCASSLSPYRVQETQYFGPGTRLLVL.

The table lists this clone with a few counts. V is TRBV7-9 and J is TRBJ1-2; no clear D gene. Trimming left V 2 bases short and J 4 bases short, with 8 bases between. CDR3 length: 13 residues. Germline V lookup: CDR1 SEHNR, CDR2 FQNEAQ (reference sequence). The CDR3 spells CASSLTTIYGYTF. CDR3 DNA sequence: TGTGCCAGCAGCTTAACGACCATCTATGGCTACACCTTC.

The chain employs TRBV27 and TRBJ2-5; D tentatively reads TRBD1 or TRBD2 (5 bases each). The CDR3 totals 16 residues. V dropped 7 bases and J dropped 1 base, with 19 bases sitting between them. The germline V gene encodes CDR1 MNHEY and CDR2 SMNVEV (reference sequence). The CDR3 sequence is CASNPDSRGRQETQYF. The CDR3 coding sequence is TGTGCCAGCAACCCCGACTCAAGGGGACGCCAAGAGACCCAGTACTTC.

This clone was detected a few times. Additional DNA sequences in this sample encode the identical CDR3. The CDR3 sequence: CASSTQETQYF. The CDR3 DNA reads TGCGCCAGCAGCACACAAGAGACCCAGTACTTC. The rearrangement links TRBV5-1 to TRBJ2-5; D remains ambiguous. The length of the CDR3 is 11 residues. The V gene's germline CDR1 is SGHRS and CDR2 YFSETQ. Trimming removed 4 bases at V and 2 bases at J, with 3 bases between.

This clone showed up just once. The V and J genes are TRBV28 and TRBJ1-2; 7 nucleotides line up with TRBD1. V was clipped by 5 bases and J by 0 bases; unmatched bases: 9. Germline V gene lookup returns CDR1 MDHEN and CDR2 SYDVKM. The CDR3 has 16 amino acids. The CDR3 spells CASSPPDRDSNYGYTF. CDR3 DNA sequence: TGTGCCAGCAGTCCCCCCGACAGGGACTCTAACTATGGCTACACCTTC.

This clone was recorded a few times. The rearrangement uses TRBV29-1 and TRBJ2-3; D may match TRBD1 or TRBD2 (7 bases each). Trimming removed 0 bases at V and 6 bases at J, with 19 bases between. Per germline, CDR1 SQVTM and CDR2 ANQGSEA. The CDR3 has 16 amino acids. CDR3 nucleotides: TGCAGCGTTGAAGATCCCCAGCGGGGACAGAGGGATACGCAGTATTTT. Its protein is CSVEDPQRGQRDTQYF.

Remarks on this clone: Additional DNA sequences in this sample encode the identical CDR3. The genes are TRBV7-2 and TRBJ2-2; no firm D call. Germline V lookup: CDR1 SGHTA, CDR2 FQGNSA. Trimming cost V 6 bases and J 3 bases, with 5 bases left between them. The CDR3 covers 12 residues. The CDR3 DNA reads TGTGCCAGCAGTCTATACACCGGGGAGCTGTTTTTT. As protein: CASSLYTGELFF. The whole variable domain, remainder taken from reference TRBV7-2 and TRBJ2-2, is GAGVSQSPSNKVTEKGKDVELRCDPISGHTALYWYRQSLGQGLEFLIYFQGNSAPDKSGLPSDRFSAERTGGSVSTLTIQRTQQEDSAVYLCASSLYTGELFFGEGSRLTVL.

The genes are TRBV4-3 and TRBJ2-7; TRBD1 agrees at 10 bases. The V gene's germline CDR1 is LGHNA and CDR2 YSLEER. V dropped 1 base and J dropped 4; count of bases not matched to a gene: 4. CDR3 length equals 15 residues. For the CDR3, the DNA is TGCGCCAGCAGCCAAGCCGGACAGGGGGTTTACGAGCAGTACTTC. Protein product: CASSQAGQGVYEQYF.

The V and J genes are TRBV30 and TRBJ1-5; weak D call: TRBD1 (5 bases). In germline, CDR1 is GTSNPN, CDR2 SVGIG (reference sequence). The CDR3 has 13 amino acids. Trimming took off 0 bases at V and 7 bases at J, with 10 bases between the two ends. The CDR3 region has the DNA TGTGCCTGGAGTGTAACAGGCGCGCAGCCCCAGCATTTT. The encoded protein is CAWSVTGAQPQHF.

The sample holds a few counts of this clone. This chain joins TRBV27 and TRBJ2-7; D could derive from TRBD1 or TRBD2 (5 bases each). Looked up from germline, CDR1 is MNHEY and CDR2 is SMNVEV (reference sequence). There are 17 residues in the CDR3. V lost 6 bases, J lost 2 bases, and 23 bases lay in between. The CDR3 sequence: CASSFRRGALNAYEQYF. DNA of the CDR3: TGTGCCAGCAGCTTCCGGAGAGGGGCCCTCAACGCCTACGAGCAGTACTTC.

This clone has only a few counts. This CDR3 is also generated by other DNA sequences in the sample. The chain carries TRBV5-1 and TRBJ2-4; D perhaps matches TRBD2 (6 bases). Trimming cost V 4 bases and J 2 bases, with 7 bases left between them. This CDR3 comprises 13 residues. Germline V gene sequence: CDR1 SGHRS, CDR2 YFSETQ. CDR3 protein: CASSRDSKNIQYF. Here the CDR3 DNA reads TGCGCCAGCAGCCGGGACTCCAAAAACATTCAGTACTTC.

The chain recombines TRBV30 with TRBJ1-6; D call uncertain. The V and J ends lost 1 base and 11 bases respectively, with 12 bases between them. From germline, CDR1 is GTSNPN and CDR2 SVGIG (reference sequence). The CDR3 has 13 residues. The CDR3 region has the DNA TGTGCCTGGAGTGCGGCAGAAACTACACCCCTCCACTTT. Translating gives CAWSAAETTPLHF.

This clone has more than one count but fewer than ten. The chain carries TRBV18 and TRBJ1-2; D is unclear. Germline V gene lookup returns CDR1 KGHSH and CDR2 LQKENI. V gave up 3 bases and J gave up 4 bases, with 12 bases separating them. CDR3 length equals 14 residues. The chain's CDR3 is CASSPIDDAYGYTF. Written as DNA, the CDR3 is TGTGCCAGCTCACCTATTGACGACGCCTATGGCTACACCTTC.

J is TRBJ2-7 and V is TRBV9, with D possibly called TRBD1 or TRBD2 (5 bases each). V lost 3 bases, J lost 2 bases, and 15 bases lay in between. The V gene's germline CDR1 is SGDLS and CDR2 YYNGEE. The CDR3 has 15 residues. The CDR3 sequence: CASSAYGTQTYEQYF. The CDR3, as DNA: TGTGCCAGCAGCGCCTACGGGACGCAAACCTACGAGCAGTACTTC.

This sequence joins TRBV19 and TRBJ1-2; 10 nucleotides agree with TRBD1. Germline V gives CDR1 LNHDA, CDR2 SQIVND (reference sequence). After removal of 11 bases from V and 4 bases from J, the junction contained 13 bases not matched to a gene. The CDR3 spans 15 residues. The CDR3 DNA reads TGTGCCGCCGAAAGGACAGGGGGTAGAATCTATGGCTACACCTTC. Its translation: CAAERTGGRIYGYTF.

V and J are TRBV10-3 and TRBJ1-4, with TRBD1 identical over 7 bases. The J segment lost 5 bases and the V segment lost 3 bases, leaving 6 bases of the junction unmatched. This CDR3 is 15 amino acids long. Germline CDR1 is ENHRY and CDR2 is SYGVKD. The CDR3 protein is CAISDNEDRNEKLFF. For the CDR3, the DNA is TGTGCCATCAGTGATAATGAGGACAGGAATGAAAAACTGTTTTTT.

This clone appeared a few times. This chain's CDR3 is CASSLSSGAFGNEQFF. CDR3 in DNA: TGCGCCAGCAGCTTGAGTAGCGGGGCCTTTGGGAATGAGCAGTTCTTC. V usage is TRBV5-1 and J usage is TRBJ2-1; 8 nucleotides line up with TRBD2. The germline V gene has CDR1 SGHRS and CDR2 YFSETQ. The V and J ends lost 1 base and 7 bases, in that order; junction bases with no gene match: 10. CDR3 size: 16 residues.

A note on this clone: An end of the junction differs from the germline gene, which may be a read error. V and J are TRBV27 and TRBJ2-6, with D unresolved. Germline-derived CDR1 and CDR2 are MNHEY and SMNVEV (reference sequence). The CDR3 has 17 amino acids. The CDR3 sequence: CASGFSRAISGANVLTF. CDR3 sequence (DNA): TGTGCCAGCGGTTTTTCTCGAGCGATCTCTGGGGCCAACGTCCTGACTTTC. The full variable domain, in which reference TRBV27 and TRBJ2-6 provide the parts outside the CDR3, is EAQVTQNPRYLITVTGKKLTVTCSQNMNHEYMSWYRQDPGLGLRQIYYSMNVEVTDKGDVPEGYKVSRKEKRNFPLILESPSPNQTSLYFCASGFSRAISGANVLTFGAGSRLTVL.

This clone turned up a few times. V usage is TRBV7-2 and J usage is TRBJ2-2; possibly TRBD1 or TRBD2 for D (5 bases each). The CDR3 spans 17 residues. Germline assignment: CDR1 SGHTA and CDR2 FQGNSA. The V and J ends lost 3 bases and 4 bases respectively, with 18 bases between them. In DNA form, the CDR3 reads TGTGCCAGCAGCTTCCAATCGGGACCCCGTGTCACCGGGGAGCTGTTTTTT. Translating it yields CASSFQSGPRVTGELFF.

CDR3 loop: CAIRPGIISYEQYF. Written as DNA, the CDR3 is TGTGCCATCAGACCCGGTATCATCTCCTACGAGCAGTACTTC. This chain connects TRBV10-3 to TRBJ2-7, with D unclear. This CDR3 has 14 amino acids. CDR1 and CDR2 (germline): ENHRY, SYGVKD. V was trimmed by 6 bases and J by 0 bases, leaving 12 bases between them.

This clone was recorded a few times. V is TRBV11-2 and J is TRBJ2-2; 9 bases align to TRBD2. Germline CDR1 and CDR2: SGHAT and FQNNGV. V lost 7 bases to trimming and J lost 9 bases; unmatched junction nucleotides: 12. The CDR3 is 15 residues long. The CDR3 is CASNKFASGERELFF. The CDR3 DNA reads as TGTGCCAGCAATAAGTTTGCTAGCGGGGAAAGGGAGCTGTTTTTT.

This sequence joins TRBV7-2 and TRBJ2-1, with D hard to call. V was cut by 5 bases and J by 7 bases, with 12 bases left in between. Germline CDR1 and CDR2: SGHTA and FQGNSA. CDR3 length: 13 residues. The CDR3 sequence: CASSARPGNEQFF. Written as DNA, the CDR3 is TGTGCCAGCAGCGCCCGTCCCGGAAATGAGCAGTTCTTC.